Listed below are T cell receptor beta chains from one sample, sequenced in a study of cytomegalovirus exposure and HLA in healthy donors. Clones were sequenced by immunoSEQ multiplex PCR, and TCRdb holds only the in-frame ones, with some missing. Of fewer than 150,000 clones in the sample, approximately 80% are singletons; the top ten hold 4.5% to 6.5%. Material for sequencing was PBMCs. Every receptor here comes from a male donor in good health and CMV-seronegative. The CDR3 runs from the conserved cysteine through the conserved F or W. Each record gives: V gene, J gene, clone size, D gene, CDR3 DNA, CDR3 protein. D genes are given only for firm matches. Expanded clones are given a class, and other clones once, few, many or no size at all.

v_call: TRBV19
j_call: TRBJ1-2
clone_size: once
d_call: .
cdr3_nt: TGTGCCAGTAGTTCCTCATCCGGGATCCGTCCAAGGAATGGCTACACCTTC
cdr3_aa: CASSSSSGIRPRNGYTF

v_call: TRBV30
j_call: TRBJ2-5
clone_size: once
d_call: .
cdr3_nt: TGTGCCGGCCGAGGGGGACAAGAGACCCAGTACTTC
cdr3_aa: CAGRGGQETQYF

v_call: TRBV30
j_call: TRBJ2-3
clone_size: .
d_call: TRBD2
cdr3_nt: TGTGCCTCCGTTAGCGGGGGCGCGGGAGATACGCAGTATTTT
cdr3_aa: CASVSGGAGDTQYF

v_call: TRBV6-5
j_call: TRBJ1-6
clone_size: .
d_call: .
cdr3_nt: TGTGCCAGCAGGAAAACACCGGACAGCTATTCACCCCTCCACTTT
cdr3_aa: CASRKTPDSYSPLHF

v_call: TRBV18
j_call: TRBJ1-1
clone_size: .
d_call: .
cdr3_nt: TGTGCCAGCTCACCGGTTCGGGACCCGGAGGGAATGAACACTGAAGCTTTCTTT
cdr3_aa: CASSPVRDPEGMNTEAFF

v_call: TRBV14
j_call: TRBJ2-1
clone_size: .
d_call: TRBD2
cdr3_nt: TGTGCCAGCAGCCAAGCTGGGCTAGCGGGGTACAATGAGCAGTTCTTC
cdr3_aa: CASSQAGLAGYNEQFF

v_call: TRBV11-2
j_call: TRBJ2-4
clone_size: .
d_call: .
cdr3_nt: TGTGCCAGCAGCTCCGGGATAGCCAAAAACATTCAGTACTTC
cdr3_aa: CASSSGIAKNIQYF

v_call: TRBV4-1
j_call: TRBJ2-7
clone_size: .
d_call: .
cdr3_nt: TGCGCCAGCAGCCCAGACAGTTTCCCCAGGTCCGAGCAGTACTTC
cdr3_aa: CASSPDSFPRSEQYF

v_call: TRBV4-2
j_call: TRBJ1-1
clone_size: .
d_call: .
cdr3_nt: TGTGCCAGCAGCCAAGCGGAGGGGACGGCCAACACTGAAGCTTTCTTT
cdr3_aa: CASSQAEGTANTEAFF

v_call: TRBV7-2
j_call: TRBJ1-1
clone_size: .
d_call: .
cdr3_nt: TGTGCCAGCAGCTTCGGGACAACGAACACTGAAGCTTTCTTT
cdr3_aa: CASSFGTTNTEAFF

v_call: TRBV30
j_call: TRBJ1-2
clone_size: .
d_call: TRBD1
cdr3_nt: TGTGCCTGGAGGCGAGGACTCGGACAGGGAGCTAACTATGGCTACACCTTC
cdr3_aa: CAWRRGLGQGANYGYTF

v_call: TRBV27
j_call: TRBJ1-1
clone_size: few
d_call: .
cdr3_nt: TGTGCCAGCAGTTTCAGGCTGAACACTGAAGCTTTCTTT
cdr3_aa: CASSFRLNTEAFF

v_call: TRBV7-2
j_call: TRBJ2-5
clone_size: .
d_call: TRBD1
cdr3_nt: TGTGCCAGCAGGGGGGACAGGAGGGCAGAGACCCAGTACTTC
cdr3_aa: CASRGDRRAETQYF

v_call: TRBV10-2
j_call: TRBJ2-5
clone_size: .
d_call: .
cdr3_nt: TGCGCCACCGAGGGTAACCAAGAGACCCAGTACTTC
cdr3_aa: CATEGNQETQYF

v_call: TRBV2
j_call: TRBJ1-1
clone_size: .
d_call: TRBD1
cdr3_nt: TGTGCCAGCGGACAGGGGGTAAACACTGAAGCTTTCTTT
cdr3_aa: CASGQGVNTEAFF

v_call: TRBV11-2
j_call: TRBJ1-1
clone_size: .
d_call: .
cdr3_nt: TGTGCCAGCAGCCGAGGCTATGAAGCTTTCTTT
cdr3_aa: CASSRGYEAFF